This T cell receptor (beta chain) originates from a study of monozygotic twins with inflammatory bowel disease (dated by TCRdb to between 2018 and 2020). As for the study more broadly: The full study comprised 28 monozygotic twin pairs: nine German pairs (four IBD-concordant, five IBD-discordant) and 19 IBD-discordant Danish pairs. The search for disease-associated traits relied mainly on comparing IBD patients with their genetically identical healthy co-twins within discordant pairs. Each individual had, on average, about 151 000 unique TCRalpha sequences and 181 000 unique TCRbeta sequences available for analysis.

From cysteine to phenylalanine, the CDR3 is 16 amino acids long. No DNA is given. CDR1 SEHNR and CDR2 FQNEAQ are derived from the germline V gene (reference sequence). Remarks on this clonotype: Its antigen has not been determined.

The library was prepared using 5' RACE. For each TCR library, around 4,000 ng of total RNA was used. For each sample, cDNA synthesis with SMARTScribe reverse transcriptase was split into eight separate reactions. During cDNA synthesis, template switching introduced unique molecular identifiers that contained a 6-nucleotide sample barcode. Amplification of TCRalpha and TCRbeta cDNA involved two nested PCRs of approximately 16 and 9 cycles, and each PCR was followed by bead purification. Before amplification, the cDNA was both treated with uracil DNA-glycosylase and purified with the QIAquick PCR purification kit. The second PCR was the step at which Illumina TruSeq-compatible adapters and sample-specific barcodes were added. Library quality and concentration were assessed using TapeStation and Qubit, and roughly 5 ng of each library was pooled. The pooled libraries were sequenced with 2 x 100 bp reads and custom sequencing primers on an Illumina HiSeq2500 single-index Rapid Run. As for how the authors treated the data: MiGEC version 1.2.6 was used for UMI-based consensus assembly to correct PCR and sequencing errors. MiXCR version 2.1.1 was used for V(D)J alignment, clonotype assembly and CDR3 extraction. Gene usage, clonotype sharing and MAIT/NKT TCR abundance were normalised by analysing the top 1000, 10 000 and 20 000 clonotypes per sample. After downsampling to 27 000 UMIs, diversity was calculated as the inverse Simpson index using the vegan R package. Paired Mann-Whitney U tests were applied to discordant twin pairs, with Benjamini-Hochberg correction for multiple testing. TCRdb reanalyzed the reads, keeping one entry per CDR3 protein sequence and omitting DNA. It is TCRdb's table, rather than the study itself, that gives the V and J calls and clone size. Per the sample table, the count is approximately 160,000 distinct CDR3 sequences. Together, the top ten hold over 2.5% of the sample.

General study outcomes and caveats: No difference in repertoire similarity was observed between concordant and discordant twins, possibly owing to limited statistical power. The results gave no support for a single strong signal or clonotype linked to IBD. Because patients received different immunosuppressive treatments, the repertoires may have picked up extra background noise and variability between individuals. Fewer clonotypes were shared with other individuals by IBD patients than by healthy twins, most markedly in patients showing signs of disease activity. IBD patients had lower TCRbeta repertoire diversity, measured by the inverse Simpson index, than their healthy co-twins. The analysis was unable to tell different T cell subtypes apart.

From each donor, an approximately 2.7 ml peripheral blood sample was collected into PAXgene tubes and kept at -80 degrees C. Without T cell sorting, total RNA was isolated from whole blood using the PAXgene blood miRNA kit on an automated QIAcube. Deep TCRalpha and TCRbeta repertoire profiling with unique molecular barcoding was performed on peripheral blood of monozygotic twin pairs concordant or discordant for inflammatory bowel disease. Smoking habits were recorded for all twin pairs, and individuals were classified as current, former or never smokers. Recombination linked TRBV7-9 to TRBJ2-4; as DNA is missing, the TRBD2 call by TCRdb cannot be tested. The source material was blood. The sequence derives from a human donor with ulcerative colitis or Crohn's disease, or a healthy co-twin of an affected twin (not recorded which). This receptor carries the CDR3 CASSSLVGLAKNIQYF.